This T cell receptor (beta chain) is from a study of tissue T cells after allogeneic stem cell transplantation. CDR3 sequences, V/J genes, frequencies and template counts came from survey-depth TCRbeta sequencing. Profiled with immunoSEQ multiplex PCR; TCRdb holds only in-frame clones, not every one. Of 40,000 to 50,000 clones in the sample, around 70% were seen once. The sample holds a few counts of this clone. Its antigen is as yet unknown. Each gene name is a mouse one. The read comes to an end 1 residue before the CDR3 does, leaving the germline J gene to fill in the end. CDR1 NNHNN and CDR2 SYGAGS come from the germline V gene (reference sequence). Between the trimmed V and J ends, which lost 0 bases and 0 bases, there was a span of 6 bases. This CDR3 region has 14 residues. Whole-study results and caveats: The patient cohort was small and clinically heterogeneous, with limited sampling depth. Blood and spleen captured only part of the tissue TCR repertoire.

The chain employs TRBV13-2 and TRBJ1-2, with a possible D match to TRBD1 (5 bases). This receptor was taken from a pool of C57BL/6 mice in good health. Sequencing was performed on sorted cells pooled from one or two spleens. The CDR3 protein is CASGDGRANSDYTF. The part of the CDR3 DNA that was read is TGTGCCAGCGGTGATGGCAGGGCAAACTCCGACTACACC.